This T cell receptor (beta chain) is drawn from a study of shared clonotypes between healthy human individuals. About the research overall: CD8 memory received one plate per donor, CD8 naive two, CD4 memory three and CD4 naive three.

Profiled with immunoSEQ multiplex PCR; TCRdb holds only in-frame clones, not every one. Of 2 million to 2.5 million clones listed, nearly 97% were seen once; the top ten hold approximately 0.13%. V was clipped by 6 bases and J by 6 bases; unmatched bases: 8. Germline CDR1 and CDR2: ENHRY and SYGVKD. The CDR3 length is 15 residues. This chain joins TRBV10-3 and TRBJ2-7; 13 positions match TRBD2. The sample taken for sequencing was naive CD4+ T cells sorted from blood. As for subset: CD45RA+ positively selected. The clonotype was recovered from a man younger than 30 in good health. The CDR3: CAIRGTSGEVGEQYF. The CDR3 DNA sequence: TGTGCCATCAGGGGGACTAGCGGGGAAGTGGGCGAGCAGTACTTC.